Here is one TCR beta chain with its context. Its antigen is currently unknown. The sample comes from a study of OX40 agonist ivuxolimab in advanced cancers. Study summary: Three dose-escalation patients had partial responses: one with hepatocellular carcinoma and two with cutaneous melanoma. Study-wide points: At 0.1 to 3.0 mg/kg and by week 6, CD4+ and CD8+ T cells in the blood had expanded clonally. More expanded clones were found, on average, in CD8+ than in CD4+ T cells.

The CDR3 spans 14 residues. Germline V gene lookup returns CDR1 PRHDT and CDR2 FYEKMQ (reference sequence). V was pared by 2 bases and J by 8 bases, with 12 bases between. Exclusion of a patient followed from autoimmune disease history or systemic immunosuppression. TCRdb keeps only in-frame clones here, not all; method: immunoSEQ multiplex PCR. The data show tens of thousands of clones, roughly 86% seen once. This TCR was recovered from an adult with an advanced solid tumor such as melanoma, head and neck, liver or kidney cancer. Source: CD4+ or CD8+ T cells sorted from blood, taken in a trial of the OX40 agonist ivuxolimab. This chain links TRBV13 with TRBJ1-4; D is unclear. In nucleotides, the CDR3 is TGTGCCAGCAGCTTATCACGGCGTCGGGAAAAACTGTTTTTT. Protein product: CASSLSRRREKLFF.